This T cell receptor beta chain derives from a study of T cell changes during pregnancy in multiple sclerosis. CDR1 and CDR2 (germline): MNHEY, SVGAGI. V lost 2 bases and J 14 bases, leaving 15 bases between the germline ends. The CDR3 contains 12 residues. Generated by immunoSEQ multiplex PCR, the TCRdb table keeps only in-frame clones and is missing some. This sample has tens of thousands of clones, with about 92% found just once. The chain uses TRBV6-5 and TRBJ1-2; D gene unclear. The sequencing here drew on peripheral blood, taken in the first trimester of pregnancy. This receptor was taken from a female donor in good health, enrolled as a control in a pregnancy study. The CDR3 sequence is CASSYRFGDLTF. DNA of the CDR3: TGTGCCAGCAGTTACCGATTCGGAGACCTGACCTTC.